A single sample gave rise to the 19 T cell receptor beta chains below, sequenced in a study of blood T cell repertoires in COVID-19. Clones were sequenced by immunoSEQ multiplex PCR, and TCRdb holds only the in-frame ones, with some missing. The sample yields tens of thousands of clones, approximately 80% seen once. Sequenced sample: peripheral blood. The receptors shown here come from a human donor in a cohort sampled during active COVID-19.

The CDR3 spells CASSASGSTPKNIQYF. The CDR3 DNA reads TGTGCCAGCAGCGCTAGCGGGAGTACTCCCAAAAACATTCAGTACTTC. V usage is TRBV21-1 and J usage is TRBJ2-4; the DNA was not compared with TRBD2, the D call given in the table. TRBV21-1 is deemed a pseudogene. CDR3 size: 16 residues.

The gene calls are TRBV12-5 and TRBJ1-1, with TRBD1 matching over 7 bases. With 7 bases clipped from V and 1 base from J, the junction kept 6 bases outside the gene matches. Germline V gives CDR1 LGHNT, CDR2 FRNRAP. The CDR3 consists of 14 residues. The CDR3 coding sequence is TGTGCTAGTGTCCGGGACAGACAGAACACTGAAGCTTTCTTT. Translated: CASVRDRQNTEAFF.

This clone was picked up one time. This chain links TRBV3-1 (or the pseudogene TRBV3-2) with TRBJ2-1; TRBD1 agrees at 7 bases. V dropped 0 bases and J dropped 7; count of bases not matched to a gene: 3. The length of the CDR3 is 14 residues. In germline, CDR1 is LGHDT, CDR2 YNNKEL (reference sequence). The CDR3 sequence is CASSQDPQGNEQFF. Written as DNA, the CDR3 is TGTGCCAGCAGCCAAGATCCACAGGGGAATGAGCAGTTCTTC.

V is TRBV6-5 and J is TRBJ1-5, with 7 positions matching TRBD1. Germline V gene lookup returns CDR1 MNHEY and CDR2 SVGAGI. This CDR3 spans 13 amino acids. V lost 8 bases to trimming and J lost 3 bases; unmatched junction nucleotides: 4. The CDR3 nucleotides read TGTGCCAGCTGGACAGGTCACAATCAGCCCCAGCATTTT. Translation: CASWTGHNQPQHF.

V gene TRBV3-1 (or the pseudogene TRBV3-2) combines with J gene TRBJ1-1, with a weak D call TRBD1 (6 bases). Trimming removed 3 bases at V and 7 bases at J, with 6 bases between. CDR3 length: 11 residues. Germline CDR1 and CDR2: LGHDT and YNNKEL (reference sequence). The CDR3 nucleotides read TGTGCCAGCAGCCACAGGGGTGAAGCTTTCTTT. Residues: CASSHRGEAFF.

The V gene is TRBV2, the J gene TRBJ1-2, with 7 bases that match TRBD1. J gave up 4 bases and V 2 bases, and 7 bases lay outside the gene matches. The germline V gene has CDR1 SNHLY and CDR2 FYNNEI. CDR3 size: 15 residues. In nucleotides, the CDR3 is TGTGCCAGCAGTGAATGGGGACAGCTTATCTATGGCTACACCTTC. Residues: CASSEWGQLIYGYTF. Full variable domain (rest looked up from reference TRBV2 and TRBJ1-2): EPEVTQTPSHQVTQMGQEVILRCVPISNHLYFYWYRQILGQKVEFLVSFYNNEISEKSEIFDDQFSVERPDGSNFTLKIRSTKLEDSAMYFCASSEWGQLIYGYTFGSGTRLTVV.

This chain joins TRBV6-2 or TRBV6-3 and TRBJ2-7; tentative D call: TRBD1 (6 bases). Germline V gene lookup returns CDR1 MNHEY and CDR2 SVGEGT. Trimming shortened V by 5 bases and J by 2 bases, and 16 bases separated the two germline ends. CDR3 length: 15 amino acids. The CDR3 spells CASSLLGTTAYEQYF. The CDR3 region has the DNA TGTGCCAGCAGTCTTCTCGGGACAACAGCCTACGAGCAGTACTTC.

This clone was observed a handful of times. This CDR3 reads CASSEAQPGLAGAAYV. CDR3 in DNA: TGTGCCAGCAGCGAAGCACAACCGGGACTAGCGGGAGCTGCGTACGTC. The genes are TRBV9 and TRBJ2-7; TRBD2 agrees at 14 bases. V lost 3 bases, J lost 12 bases, and 14 bases stayed unmatched. The CDR3 is 16 residues long. Germline V gene data show CDR1 as SGDLS and CDR2 as YYNGEE.

The chain carries TRBV7-3 and TRBJ1-1; tentative D call: TRBD1 (6 bases). The CDR3 is made up of 15 amino acids. V gave up 5 bases and J gave up 4 bases, with 17 bases separating them. Germline-derived CDR1 and CDR2 are SGHTA and FQGTGA. The CDR3 DNA reads TGTGCCAGCAGCACAGATGGACAGATTCGCACTGAAGCTTTCTTT. Its protein is CASSTDGQIRTEAFF.

This chain links TRBV5-4 with TRBJ2-1; weak D call: TRBD2 (5 bases). CDR3 size: 15 residues. CDR1 is SGHNT and CDR2 is YYREEE in the germline V gene (reference sequence). V was pared by 5 bases and J by 5 bases, with 17 bases between. The CDR3 loop is CASRPSGLRDNEQFF. The CDR3 DNA follows: TGTGCCAGCAGACCCAGCGGCCTCCGGGACAATGAGCAGTTCTTC.

The chain carries TRBV7-3 and TRBJ2-1; 10 nucleotides align to TRBD2. After removal of 3 bases from V and 6 bases from J, the junction contained 2 bases not matched to a gene. The CDR3 consists of 14 residues. Germline lookup yields CDR1 SGHTA and CDR2 FQGTGA. DNA for the CDR3: TGTGCCAGCAGCTTGGCTAGCGGGGGCAATGAGCAGTTCTTC. It is translated as CASSLASGGNEQFF. The whole variable domain, filled in from reference TRBV7-3 and TRBJ2-1, reads GAGVSQTPSNKVTEKGKYVELRCDPISGHTALYWYRQSLGQGPEFLIYFQGTGAADDSGLPNDRFFAVRPEGSVSTLKIQRTERGDSAVYLCASSLASGGNEQFFGPGTRLTVL.

This clone has only one observation. V usage is TRBV6-1 and J usage is TRBJ1-6; D perhaps matches TRBD1 (5 bases). Germline lookup yields CDR1 MNHNS and CDR2 SASEGT. The CDR3 is 16 amino acids. V was cut by 1 base and J by 5 bases, with 12 bases left in between. CDR3 sequence: CASSEEQGGHNSPLHF. Here the CDR3 DNA reads TGTGCCAGCAGTGAAGAGCAGGGAGGTCATAATTCACCCCTCCACTTT.

The chain employs TRBV21-1 and TRBJ2-7; the table names TRBD1, a call not compared with the DNA. TRBV21-1 is a pseudogene. The CDR3 has 15 amino acids. CDR3 protein: CATIPPGQGLFEQYV. As DNA, the CDR3 is TGTGCCACCATACCCCCGGGACAGGGTTTGTTCGAGCAGTACGTC.

This sequence joins TRBV4-3 and TRBJ2-2, with D possibly being TRBD1 (6 bases). The CDR3 totals 15 residues. CDR1 is LGHNA, CDR2 YSLEER, per germline. Trimming took 0 bases from V and 3 from J, leaving 8 bases between them. CDR3 in DNA: TGCGCCAGCAGCCAAGATTACAGGGACACCGGGGAGCTGTTTTTT. This sequence encodes CASSQDYRDTGELFF.

This rearrangement joins TRBV7-9 to TRBJ1-4; D is uncertain. The CDR3 runs to 13 residues. CDR1 SEHNR and CDR2 FQNEAQ come from the germline V gene (reference sequence). The ends were cut back, 5 bases at V and 3 bases at J, with 7 bases in the middle. The CDR3 bases are TGTGCCAGCAGCCGCGGGCCTAATGAAAAACTGTTTTTT. It translates to CASSRGPNEKLFF.

This clone was seen a few times. The chain uses TRBV15 and TRBJ1-6, with a weak D call TRBD1 (5 bases). Germline V gene data show CDR1 as LNHNV and CDR2 as YYDKDF (reference sequence). The CDR3 totals 14 residues. V lost 0 bases to trimming and J lost 8 bases, with 8 bases between them. The CDR3 region is CATSRDRGDSPLHF. As DNA, the CDR3 is TGTGCCACCAGCAGAGATAGGGGTGATTCACCCCTCCACTTT.

The rearrangement joins TRBV4-1 to TRBJ2-6; 8 positions agree with TRBD1. J was trimmed by 2 bases and V by 7 bases; bases with no gene match: 4. Germline CDR1 reads MGHRA; CDR2 reads YSYEKL. CDR3 length equals 15 residues. CDR3 nucleotide sequence: TGCGCCAGCACCCCGACAGGGGCTGGGGCCAACGTCCTGACTTTC. The encoded protein is CASTPTGAGANVLTF.

This clone was counted between two and nine times. This chain uses TRBV11-3 with TRBJ1-2, with D perhaps matching TRBD1 (5 bases). This CDR3 contains 15 residues. Germline-derived CDR1 and CDR2 are SGHNT and YENEEA. Trimming removed 5 bases from V and 4 bases from J, with 17 bases in between. CDR3 nucleotides: TGTGCCAGCAGCCATGGGGCAGGACTACTCTATGGCTACACCTTC. Its protein product is CASSHGAGLLYGYTF.

The V call is TRBV29-1, the J call TRBJ2-2; 10 bases are a match to TRBD1. Germline loops: CDR1 SQVTM, CDR2 ANQGSEA. The CDR3 consists of 15 residues. V trimming: 3 bases; J trimming: 3 bases; junction bases outside the gene matches: 4. DNA of the CDR3: TGCAGCGTTGAGACGACAGGGGGCTACACCGGGGAGCTGTTTTTT. Its translation: CSVETTGGYTGELFF.